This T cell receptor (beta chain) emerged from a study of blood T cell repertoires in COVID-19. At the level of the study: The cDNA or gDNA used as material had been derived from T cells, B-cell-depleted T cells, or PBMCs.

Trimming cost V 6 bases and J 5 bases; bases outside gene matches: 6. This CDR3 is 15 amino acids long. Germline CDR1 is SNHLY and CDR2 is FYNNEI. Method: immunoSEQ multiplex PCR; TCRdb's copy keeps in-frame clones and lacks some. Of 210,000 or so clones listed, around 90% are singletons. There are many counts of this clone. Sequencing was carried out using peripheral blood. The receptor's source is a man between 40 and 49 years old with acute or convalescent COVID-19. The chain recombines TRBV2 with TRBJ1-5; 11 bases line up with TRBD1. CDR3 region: CASSSGTGGYQPQHF. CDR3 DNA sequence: TGTGCCAGCAGCTCCGGGACAGGGGGGTATCAGCCCCAGCATTTT.